Below are 22 T cell receptor beta chains sequenced from a single sample in a study of PD-L1 blockade in urothelial cancer. The time point is: peripheral blood 6 weeks after treatment start. TCRdb keeps only in-frame clones here, not all; method: immunoSEQ multiplex PCR. The data show around 110,000 clones, with roughly 90% seen just once and over 1.5% held by the top ten. The specimen comprised PBMCs, sampled around atezolizumab (anti-PD-L1) treatment. All receptors come from a man in his sixties with urothelial cancer.

The V and J genes are TRBV30 and TRBJ2-1; 14 nucleotides agree with TRBD2. The CDR3 is made up of 17 amino acids. V gave up 5 bases and J gave up 2 bases; unmatched junction bases: 8. Germline lookup yields CDR1 GTSNPN and CDR2 SVGIG (reference sequence). The CDR3 DNA reads as TGTGCCTGGGAGACTAGCGGGAGGGCCTGGACCTACAATGAGCAGTTCTTC. The encoded protein is CAWETSGRAWTYNEQFF.

This chain links TRBV30 with TRBJ2-4; D call uncertain. V was trimmed by 3 bases and J by 9 bases, leaving 9 bases between them. The CDR3 is 11 amino acids. CDR1 is GTSNPN and CDR2 is SVGIG in the germline V gene (reference sequence). The CDR3 here is CAWREGGIQYF. For the CDR3, the DNA is TGTGCCTGGAGGGAAGGCGGCATTCAGTACTTC.

This clone was observed once. This chain connects TRBV4-1 to TRBJ2-7, with TRBD1 identical over 9 bases. Germline V gives CDR1 MGHRA, CDR2 YSYEKL. The V and J ends lost 1 base and 2 bases, in that order; junction bases with no gene match: 6. The CDR3 runs 16 residues. CDR3 bases: TGCGCCAGCAGCCAAGGTCCGGGACAGGGAGCCTACGAGCAGTACTTC. Its protein is CASSQGPGQGAYEQYF.

CDR3 bases: TGCGCCAGCAGCCAAGACACTGCCGGTAGCTCCTATAATTCACCCCTCCACTTT. This encodes CASSQDTAGSSYNSPLHF. The V call is TRBV4-1, the J call TRBJ1-6; D ambiguous. Between the trimmed V and J ends, which lost 0 bases and 0 bases, there was a span of 12 bases. Germline-derived CDR1 and CDR2 are MGHRA and YSYEKL. There are 18 residues in the CDR3.

The chain recombines TRBV28 with TRBJ2-7; D possibly corresponds to TRBD1 (6 bases). The CDR3 runs 16 residues. Germline assignment: CDR1 MDHEN and CDR2 SYDVKM. Trimming cost V 8 bases and J 2 bases, with 22 bases left between them. In DNA, the CDR3 is TGTGCCAGCGCTCCAGGGGCGGTCATACGTACCTACGAGCAGTACTTC. Protein sequence: CASAPGAVIRTYEQYF. The variable domain in full, with the rest retrieved from reference TRBV28 and TRBJ2-7, is DVKVTQSSRYLVKRTGEKVFLECVQDMDHENMFWYRQDPGLGLRLIYFSYDVKMKEKGDIPEGYSVSREKKERFSLILESASTNQTSMYLCASAPGAVIRTYEQYFGPGTRLTVT.

V gene TRBV10-3 combines with J gene TRBJ2-2, with 7 bases aligning to TRBD2. J gave up 3 bases and V 8 bases, and 6 bases lay outside the gene matches. Germline CDR1 reads ENHRY; CDR2 reads SYGVKD. CDR3 size: 14 residues. The CDR3 protein is CAIGERGDTGELFF. CDR3 in DNA: TGTGCCATCGGCGAGCGGGGAGACACCGGGGAGCTGTTTTTT.

Only one count was recorded for this clone. This chain joins TRBV11-2 and TRBJ2-5; D ambiguous. Germline CDR1 SGHAT, CDR2 FQNNGV. CDR3 length: 13 residues. The V end lost 1 base, the J end lost 4 bases, and 7 bases lay between the germline ends. As DNA, the CDR3 is TGTGCCAGCAGCTTAGGACTCGTAGAGACCCAGTACTTC. This sequence encodes CASSLGLVETQYF.

The rearrangement joins TRBV6-5 to TRBJ1-6; 8 bases line up with TRBD1. Trimming took 2 bases from V and 9 from J; bases not matched to a gene: 9. This CDR3 spans 16 amino acids. Germline CDR1 reads MNHEY; CDR2 reads SVGAGI. This CDR3 is CASSYQGAPSISPLHF. For the CDR3, the DNA is TGTGCCAGCAGTTACCAGGGGGCGCCCTCTATTTCACCCCTCCACTTT.

In nucleotides, the CDR3 is TGTGCCAGCCAATCAATAGGTTCCGGGGGTCGAGAGACCCAGTACTTC. Protein product: CASQSIGSGGRETQYF. This chain connects TRBV25-1 to TRBJ2-5; TRBD2 is a possible D gene (6 bases). The V and J ends lost 8 bases and 4 bases respectively, with 23 bases between them. This CDR3 contains 16 residues. The germline CDR1 and CDR2 sequences are MGHDK and SYGVNS.

V usage is TRBV10-3 and J usage is TRBJ2-1, with 9 bases fitting TRBD2. V shed 3 bases, J shed 2 bases, and the junction held 5 bases outside the gene matches. The CDR3 length is 16 residues. CDR1 ENHRY and CDR2 SYGVKD come from the germline V gene. CDR3 in amino acids: CAISDQAGGTYNEQFF. The CDR3 nucleotides are TGTGCCATCAGTGACCAAGCGGGGGGTACCTACAATGAGCAGTTCTTC.

This clone was seen once. CDR3 sequence (DNA): TGTGCCAGTAAGGACAGGGGGCGCCATGAGCAGTTCTTC. Translating it yields CASKDRGRHEQFF. The rearrangement joins TRBV19 to TRBJ2-1, with 11 bases matching TRBD1. Germline CDR1 LNHDA, CDR2 SQIVND (reference sequence). The CDR3 spans 13 residues. J lost 8 bases, V lost 7 bases, and 4 bases had no gene match.

This chain joins TRBV29-1 and TRBJ2-5; D remains unclear. The V gene's germline CDR1 is SQVTM and CDR2 ANQGSEA. This CDR3 is built from 13 residues. Trimming left V 3 bases short and J 3 bases short, with 11 bases between. CDR3: CSVDGQLEETQYF. CDR3 nucleotides: TGCAGCGTTGATGGCCAGCTAGAAGAGACCCAGTACTTC.

The CDR3 bases are TGTGCCAGCAGTCCCACTGACAGGGGATTTAGCGAGCAGTACTTC. Its translation is CASSPTDRGFSEQYF. The chain combines TRBV28 with TRBJ2-7, with 8 bases lining up with TRBD1. This CDR3 spans 15 amino acids. Germline V gene sequence: CDR1 MDHEN, CDR2 SYDVKM. The V gene end was trimmed by 5 bases and the J gene end by 6 bases; junction bases not matched to a gene: 12.

The genes are TRBV27 and TRBJ2-3; no definite D call. From germline, CDR1 is MNHEY and CDR2 SMNVEV (reference sequence). This CDR3 comprises 14 residues. V dropped 6 bases and J dropped 2 bases, with 12 bases sitting between them. This chain's CDR3 is CASRRLSSTDTQYF. CDR3 coding DNA: TGTGCCAGCAGAAGACTGTCCTCCACAGATACGCAGTATTTT.

The chain is built from TRBV7-3 and TRBJ2-3, with D tentatively TRBD1 (5 bases). Germline V CDR1 and CDR2: SGHTA, FQGTGA. Trimming removed 5 bases at V and 1 base at J, with 13 bases between. The CDR3 has 15 amino acids. CDR3 residues: CASSPHLGGTDTQYF. CDR3 sequence (DNA): TGTGCCAGCAGCCCCCACCTAGGGGGCACAGATACGCAGTATTTT.

The chain joins TRBV11-2 to TRBJ1-1; D is unresolved. This CDR3 contains 14 residues. Germline CDR1 and CDR2: SGHAT and FQNNGV. Trimming removed 2 bases at V and 8 bases at J, with 15 bases between. CDR3 DNA sequence: TGTGCCAGCAGCTTACATACGAAAAGCTCCGAAGCTTTCTTT. Encoded protein: CASSLHTKSSEAFF.

This chain connects TRBV19 to TRBJ2-1; the match to TRBD2 covers 10 bases. The CDR3 is 16 residues long. Germline-derived CDR1 and CDR2 are LNHDA and SQIVND (reference sequence). After removal of 7 bases from V and 10 bases from J, the junction contained 16 bases not matched to a gene. CDR3 bases: TGTGCCAGTACCCCTGTCGGCGCTAGCGGGGGTGGGGAGCAGTTCTTC. It specifies CASTPVGASGGGEQFF.

This sequence joins TRBV27 and TRBJ2-3; 12 nucleotides line up with TRBD2. Germline lookup yields CDR1 MNHEY and CDR2 SMNVEV (reference sequence). This CDR3 spans 16 amino acids. V lost 2 bases, J lost 8 bases, and 8 bases stayed unmatched. CDR3 region: CASSLPRTSGVGTQYF. CDR3 coding DNA: TGTGCCAGCAGTTTACCCCGGACTAGCGGGGTTGGTACGCAGTATTTT.

The rearrangement uses TRBV25-1 and TRBJ2-2; D might be TRBD1 (5 bases). V lost 4 bases and J lost 6, with 9 bases in between. CDR3 length: 13 amino acids. Germline CDR1 MGHDK, CDR2 SYGVNS. In nucleotides, the CDR3 is TGTGCCAGCAGTGCCCAGGGTCCCGGGGAGCTGTTTTTT. It yields the protein CASSAQGPGELFF.

A few counts support this clone. The chain uses TRBV5-6 and TRBJ1-2, with no clear D. Germline CDR1 SGHDT, CDR2 YYEEEE. The CDR3 consists of 11 residues. V lost 0 bases to trimming and J lost 7 bases, with 4 bases between them. This chain's CDR3 is CASSLAGGYTF. The DNA for the CDR3 is TGTGCCAGCAGCTTGGCCGGTGGCTACACCTTC.

This clone was detected once. The chain uses TRBV27 and TRBJ2-5; D may be TRBD1 (5 bases). V was trimmed by 4 bases and J by 1 base, leaving 10 bases between them. CDR3 length: 14 amino acids. Germline lookup yields CDR1 MNHEY and CDR2 SMNVEV (reference sequence). CDR3 coding DNA: TGTGCCAGCAGTTCACCACAGGCCCAAGAGACCCAGTACTTC. Translation: CASSSPQAQETQYF.

The chain combines TRBV9 with TRBJ2-2, with TRBD2 matching over 9 bases. This CDR3 has 16 residues. Unmatched junction bases numbered 3, after V lost 0 bases and J lost 3 bases. The germline gives CDR1 SGDLS, CDR2 YYNGEE. The CDR3 spells CASSVGAGGDTGELFF. DNA for the CDR3: TGTGCCAGCAGCGTAGGAGCGGGGGGCGACACCGGGGAGCTGTTTTTT.